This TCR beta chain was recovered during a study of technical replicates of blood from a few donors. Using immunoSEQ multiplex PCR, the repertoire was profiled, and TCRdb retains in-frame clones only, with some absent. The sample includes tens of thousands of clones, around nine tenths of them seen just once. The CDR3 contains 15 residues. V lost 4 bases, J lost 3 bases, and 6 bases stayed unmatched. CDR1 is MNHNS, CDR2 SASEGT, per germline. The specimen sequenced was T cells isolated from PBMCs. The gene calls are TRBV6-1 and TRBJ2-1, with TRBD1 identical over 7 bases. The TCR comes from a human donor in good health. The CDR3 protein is CASSVFGDSYNEQFF. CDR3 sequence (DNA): TGTGCCAGCAGTGTATTTGGGGACAGCTACAATGAGCAGTTCTTC.